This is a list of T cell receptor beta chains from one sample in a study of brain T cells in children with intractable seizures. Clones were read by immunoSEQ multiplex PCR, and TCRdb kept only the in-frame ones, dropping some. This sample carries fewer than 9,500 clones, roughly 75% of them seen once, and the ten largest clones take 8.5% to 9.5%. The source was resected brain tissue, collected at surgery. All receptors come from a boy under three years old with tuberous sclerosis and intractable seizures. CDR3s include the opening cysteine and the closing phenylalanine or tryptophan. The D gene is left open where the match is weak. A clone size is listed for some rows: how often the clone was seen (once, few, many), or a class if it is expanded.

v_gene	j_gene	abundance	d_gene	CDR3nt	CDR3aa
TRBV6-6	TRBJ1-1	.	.	TGTGCCAGCAGTTATTTAGAACCTTTCTTT	CASSYLEPFF
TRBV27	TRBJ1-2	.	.	TGTGCCACTCGTGGGATTACCTATGGCTACACCTTC	CATRGITYGYTF
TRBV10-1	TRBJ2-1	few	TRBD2	TGCGCCAGCAGTCCGGGGACTAGCGGTTCCAATGAGCAGTTCTTC	CASSPGTSGSNEQFF
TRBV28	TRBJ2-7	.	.	TGTGCCAGCAGTTTATTCCGCGGCTACGAGCAGTACTTC	CASSLFRGYEQYF
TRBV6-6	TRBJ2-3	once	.	TGTGCCAGCAGAGGGGTAGATACGCAGTATTTT	CASRGVDTQYF
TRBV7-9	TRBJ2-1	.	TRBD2	TGTGCCAGCAGCTTACCCAGCGGGAGGGCCAATGAGCAGTTCTTC	CASSLPSGRANEQFF
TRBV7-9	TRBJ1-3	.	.	TGTGCCAGCAGCTTAACAGCAACGACTGGAAACACCATATATTTT	CASSLTATTGNTIYF
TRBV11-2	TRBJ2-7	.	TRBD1	TGTGCCAGCAGCTCCGGACAGGCGTACTTC	CASSSGQAYF
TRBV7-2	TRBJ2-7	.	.	TGTGCCAGCAGCTTAGGACTTCTCAGCTCCTACGAGCAGTACTTC	CASSLGLLSSYEQYF
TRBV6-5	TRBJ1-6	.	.	TGTGCCAGCAGTTCAGGACGGCTCTATAATTCACCCCTCCACTTT	CASSSGRLYNSPLHF
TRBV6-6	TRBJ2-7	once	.	TGTGCCAGCAGGGGGATTCACGAGCAGTACTTC	CASRGIHEQYF
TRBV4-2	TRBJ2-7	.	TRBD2	TGTGCCAGCAGCGCACAGACTAGCGGGGGACTCCTTTCCTACGAGCAGTACTTC	CASSAQTSGGLLSYEQYF
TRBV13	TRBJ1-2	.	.	TGTGCCAGCAGCTTAGGGCGATCTAACTATGGCTACACCTTC	CASSLGRSNYGYTF
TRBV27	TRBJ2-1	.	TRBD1	TGTGCCAGCAGTTCGACAGGGGAGGTAGGCAATGAGCAGTTCTTC	CASSSTGEVGNEQFF
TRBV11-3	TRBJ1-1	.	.	TGTGCCAGCAGCTTAATTGGCCAGAACACTGAAGCTTTCTTT	CASSLIGQNTEAFF
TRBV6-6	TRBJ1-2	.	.	TGTGCACTCAGAGGGGTCTATGGCTACACCTTC	CALRGVYGYTF
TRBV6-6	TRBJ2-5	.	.	TGTGCCAGCAGTTCCCACCGGGACAATCAAGAGACCCAGTACTTC	CASSSHRDNQETQYF
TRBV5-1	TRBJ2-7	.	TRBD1	TGCGCCAGCAGCTTCGGGACAGGGAGGAGAAGCTACGAGCAGTACTTC	CASSFGTGRRSYEQYF
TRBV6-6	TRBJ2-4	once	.	TGTGCCATAGGACTGGTACAAAACATTCAGTACTTC	CAIGLVQNIQYF
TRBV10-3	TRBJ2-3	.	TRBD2	TGTGCCATCAGCCACTTAGCGGGAGGCCCAGATACGCAGTATTTT	CAISHLAGGPDTQYF
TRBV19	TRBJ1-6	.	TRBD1	TGTGCCAGTAGTGCGGGACAGTTTAATTCACCCCTCCACTTT	CASSAGQFNSPLHF
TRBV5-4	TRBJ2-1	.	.	TGTGCCAGCAGGACGGACAATGAGCAGTTCTTC	CASRTDNEQFF
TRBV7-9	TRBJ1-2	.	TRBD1	TGTGCCAGCAGCTTAGCGGGACAGCGTTTGACCATCTATGGCTACACCTTC	CASSLAGQRLTIYGYTF
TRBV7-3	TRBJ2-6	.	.	TGTGCCAGCAGCTTGAGCGCCGCCGGGGCCAACGTCCTGACTTTC	CASSLSAAGANVLTF
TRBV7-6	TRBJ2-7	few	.	TGTGCCAGCAGCTTAGGGGGTGCGGGATACGAGCAGTACTTC	CASSLGGAGYEQYF
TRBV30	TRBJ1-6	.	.	TGTGCCTGGGGCGCGGGGTACAATTCACCCCTCCACTTT	CAWGAGYNSPLHF
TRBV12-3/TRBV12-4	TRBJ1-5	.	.	TGTGCCAGCAGTGAGAATAGCAATCAGCCCCAGCATTTT	CASSENSNQPQHF
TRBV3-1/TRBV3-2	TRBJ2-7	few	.	TGTGCCAGCAGTTTAGGGAACTCCTACGAGCAGTACTTC	CASSLGNSYEQYF
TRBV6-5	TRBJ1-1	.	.	TGTGCCAGCGAGCTGTCCTTCGGCACTGAAGCTTTCTTT	CASELSFGTEAFF
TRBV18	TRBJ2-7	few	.	TGTGCCAGCTCAATGGCGGAATCCTACGAGCAGTACTTC	CASSMAESYEQYF
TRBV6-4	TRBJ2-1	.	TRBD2	TGTGCCAGCAGTGACCGGAGCGGGGCCCCCTACAATGAGCAGTTCTTC	CASSDRSGAPYNEQFF
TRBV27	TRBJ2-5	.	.	TGTGCCAGCAGAAAAGAGGGCCGGGAGACCCAGTACTTC	CASRKEGRETQYF
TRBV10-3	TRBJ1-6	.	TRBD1	TGTGCCATCAGTGAGGCGTGGAAGGGGGCTGTCACATTT	CAISEAWKGAVTF
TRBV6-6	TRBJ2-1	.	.	TGTGCCATCTTAGGGGTTGACGGGGAGCAGTTCTTC	CAILGVDGEQFF
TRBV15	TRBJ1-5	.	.	TGTGCCACCAGCACCAAACCGGGGGCAAGTCAGCCCCAGCATTTT	CATSTKPGASQPQHF
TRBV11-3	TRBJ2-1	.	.	TGTGCCAGCAGCTCGTCAGGCAATGAGCAGTTCTTC	CASSSSGNEQFF
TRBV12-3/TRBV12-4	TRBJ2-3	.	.	TGTGCCAGCAGCCTTTGGGGGGCAGATACGCAGTATTTT	CASSLWGADTQYF
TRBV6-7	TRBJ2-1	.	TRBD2	TGTGCCAGCAGTTACTCGATGCCGGGACTAGTGGGTTACAATGAGCAGTTCTTC	CASSYSMPGLVGYNEQFF
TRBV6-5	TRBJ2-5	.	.	TGTGCCAGCAGCCGACGCGGGGTCCAAGAGACCCAGTACTTC	CASSRRGVQETQYF
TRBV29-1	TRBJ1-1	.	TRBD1	TGCAGCGCCGACAGGGGGCTGACTGAAGCTTTCTTT	CSADRGLTEAFF
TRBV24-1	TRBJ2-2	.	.	TGTGCCACCAGTGATTTGAAGGGGAACACCGGGGAGCTGTTTTTT	CATSDLKGNTGELFF
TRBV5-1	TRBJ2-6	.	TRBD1	TGCGCCAGCAGCTTGCTGACAGGGGTGTCTGGGGCCAACGTCCTGACTTTC	CASSLLTGVSGANVLTF
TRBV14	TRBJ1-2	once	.	TGTGCCAGCAGCCAATTTCGGGTCAACTATGGCTACACCTTC	CASSQFRVNYGYTF
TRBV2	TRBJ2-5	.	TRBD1	TGTGCCAGCAGCAACTGGGGCAGGGGGCTAGAGACCCAGTACTTC	CASSNWGRGLETQYF
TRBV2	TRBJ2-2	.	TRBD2	TGTGCCAGCAGATTAGCGGGAGGGAACACCGGGGAGCTGTTTTTT	CASRLAGGNTGELFF
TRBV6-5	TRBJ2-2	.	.	TGTGCCATCCGACTAGTTGGGGAGCTGTTTTTT	CAIRLVGELFF
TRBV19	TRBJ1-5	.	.	TGTGCCAGTAGTTTTGGGCAGGCGGTCGGGCAGCCCCAGCATTTT	CASSFGQAVGQPQHF
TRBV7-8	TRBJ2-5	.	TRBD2	TGTGCCAGCACCCCCGGGAGGGAAGAGACCCAGTACTTC	CASTPGREETQYF
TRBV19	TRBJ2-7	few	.	TGTGCCAGTAGTATCTCCCCAGGACAATCCTACGAGCAGTACTTC	CASSISPGQSYEQYF
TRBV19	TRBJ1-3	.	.	TGTGCCAGTCTTCCCCTTCGGGGAAACACCATATATTTT	CASLPLRGNTIYF
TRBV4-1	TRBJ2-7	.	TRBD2	TGCGCCAGCAGCCAAGCCGCCGGGCTTACTAGCGGGGGGCGGGGGGATTACGAGCAGTACTTC	CASSQAAGLTSGGRGDYEQYF
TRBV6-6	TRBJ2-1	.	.	TGTGCCAGCAGGGCGGTTTACGGGCAGTTCTTC	CASRAVYGQFF
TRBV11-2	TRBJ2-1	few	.	TGTGCCAGCAGCTTATGGTCGCCTAGCGTGGTTTACAATGAGCAGTTCTTC	CASSLWSPSVVYNEQFF
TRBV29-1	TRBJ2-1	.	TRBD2	TGCAGCGTTGATGAGGGGAGGGATTTCTTC	CSVDEGRDFF
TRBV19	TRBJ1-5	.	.	TGTGCCAGTAGTATTGACGGTTATCAGCCCCAGCATTTT	CASSIDGYQPQHF
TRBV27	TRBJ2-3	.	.	TGTGCCAGCGGGAGGGGGAACACGCAGTATTTT	CASGRGNTQYF
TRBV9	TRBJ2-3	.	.	TGTGCCAGCAGCCCGATCACAGATACGCAGTATTTT	CASSPITDTQYF
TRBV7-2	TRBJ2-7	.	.	TGTGCCAGCAGCCCCGGCCCTCGGGCTGAGCAGTACTTC	CASSPGPRAEQYF
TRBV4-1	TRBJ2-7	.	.	TGCGCCAGCAGCCAAGACGGGAAAGCGACCCACGTGGCCGAGCAGTACTTC	CASSQDGKATHVAEQYF
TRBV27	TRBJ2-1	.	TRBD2	TGTGCCAGTCCTTTACAAGGACTAGCCTACAATGAGCAGTTCTTC	CASPLQGLAYNEQFF